These 4 T cell receptor beta chains came from one sample sequenced in a study of response to subunit inactivated influenza vaccine. TCRdb re-called the RT-PCR reads with MiXCR, one entry per CDR3 protein. Counted here are about 520,000 distinct CDR3 sequences, approximately 6.9% occurring once; the ten biggest clones make up about an eighth. This sample comprised PBMCs from blood, obtained roughly 24 months after vaccination. These receptors originate from a man between 50 and 69 years old who received an inactivated influenza vaccine.

V usage is TRBV29-1 and J usage is TRBJ1-1; 8 bases match TRBD1. This CDR3 comprises 12 residues. V lost 6 bases and J lost 10; bases outside the gene matches: 10. The germline CDR1 and CDR2 sequences are SQVTM and ANQGSEA. CDR3 residues: CSVWAGQGGAFF. As DNA, the CDR3 is TGCAGCGTGTGGGCCGGACAGGGAGGAGCTTTCTTT.

This clonotype showed up many times. V gene TRBV30 combines with J gene TRBJ1-1, with TRBD1 identical over 10 bases. This CDR3 comprises 17 residues. Germline trimming cut 0 bases from V and 5 bases from J; bases unmatched to any gene: 12. Germline V gene lookup returns CDR1 GTSNPN and CDR2 SVGIG (reference sequence). The DNA of the CDR3 is TGTGCCTGGAGTGTCCAATCAGACAGGGGGCAAAGGACTGAAGCTTTCTTT. It codes for CAWSVQSDRGQRTEAFF.

This clonotype has at least ten counts. The chain has TRBV13 and TRBJ2-2; unclear D gene. V lost 5 bases to trimming and J lost 8 bases, with 9 bases between them. The CDR3 is 12 residues long. Germline V gives CDR1 PRHDT, CDR2 FYEKMQ (reference sequence). CDR3 region: CASSAHQGELFF. The CDR3 DNA reads as TGTGCCAGCAGCGCCCACCAGGGGGAGCTGTTTTTT.

This clonotype was detected a few times. The rearrangement links TRBV5-1 to TRBJ2-3; 9 bases are a match to TRBD1. V gave up 2 bases and J gave up 3 bases; unmatched junction bases: 7. The CDR3 extends over 16 amino acids. From germline, CDR1 is SGHRS and CDR2 YFSETQ. This chain's CDR3 is CASSFTGGPPTDTQYF. In DNA, the CDR3 is TGCGCCAGCAGCTTTACAGGGGGCCCCCCTACAGATACGCAGTATTTT.